The next 11 T cell receptor beta chains were all read from a single sample in a study of CD8 T cells in Susac syndrome (dated by TCRdb to about 2019). Library preparation was by the immunoSEQ multiplex PCR assay. RNA was extracted using the RNeasy kit, and 0.5 to 1 microgram was reverse transcribed with random hexamers. Clones were called with MiXCR by TCRdb after fastp trimmed the public reads at Q25, and only in-frame beta chains were retained. For every CDR3 protein sequence, its rows merge into one entry that carries the most common genes and DNA. The sample table contains hundreds of thousands of distinct CDR3 sequences; only one count was recorded for around 85% of them. The ten largest clones capture about 0.22% of the sample. Material for sequencing was CD8+ T cells from PBMCs. The receptors here all came from a human donor with multiple sclerosis.

The chain combines TRBV5-1 with TRBJ2-2, with 7 positions matching TRBD1. Germline loops: CDR1 SGHRS, CDR2 YFSETQ. V was clipped by 3 bases and J by 7 bases; unmatched bases: 0. CDR3 length: 12 residues. This CDR3 is CASSWDSGELFF. CDR3 bases: TGCGCCAGCAGCTGGGACAGCGGGGAGCTGTTTTTT.

This clonotype was counted a single time. The rearrangement joins TRBV6-2 or TRBV6-3 to TRBJ1-5; D is possibly TRBD1 (5 bases). In germline, CDR1 is MNHEY, CDR2 SVGEGT. The CDR3 contains 14 residues. Trimming left V 10 bases short and J 5 bases short, with 18 bases between. The CDR3 region has the DNA TGTGCCACCGCTGAGTGGCCGGGGGATCAGCCCCAGCATTTT. This codes for CATAEWPGDQPQHF.

The chain employs TRBV21-1 and TRBJ2-4; TRBD1 is the table's D call, not checked against the DNA. TRBV21-1 is reported as a pseudogene. The CDR3 covers 17 residues. The CDR3 DNA follows: TGTGCCAGCAGCACCCGGACCTTCGGCGCTCTCAAAAACATTCAGTACTTC. Translated, it gives CASSTRTFGALKNIQYF.

Note on this clonotype: Likely a read error: the CDR3 ends without its conserved phenylalanine or tryptophan. V is TRBV20-1 and J is TRBJ1-2; D perhaps matches TRBD1 (6 bases). The ends were cut back, 3 bases at V and 3 bases at J, with 14 bases in the middle. CDR3 length: 14 residues. The germline V gene encodes CDR1 DFQATT and CDR2 SNEGSKA (reference sequence). CDR3 nucleotide sequence: TGCAGTGCTAGCCCCAGGGGCGGGCACTATGGCTACACCCTC. It specifies CSASPRGGHYGYTL.

The rearrangement joins TRBV12-3 or TRBV12-4 to TRBJ2-2; D uncertain. Trimming took 3 bases from V and 0 from J, leaving 11 bases between them. This CDR3 region has 16 residues. The CDR3 loop is CASSLGPDPNTGELFF. In DNA, the CDR3 is TGTGCCAGCAGTTTGGGTCCTGACCCGAACACCGGGGAGCTGTTTTTT.

The V gene is TRBV19, the J gene TRBJ2-1, with 11 bases lining up with TRBD2. V trimming: 9 bases; J trimming: 7 bases; junction bases outside the gene matches: 8. The V gene's germline CDR1 is LNHDA and CDR2 SQIVND (reference sequence). This CDR3 region has 14 residues. CDR3 sequence: CASTWASGRNEQFF. For the CDR3, the DNA is TGTGCCAGCACCTGGGCTAGCGGGAGGAATGAGCAGTTCTTC.

This clonotype was seen once. The chain links TRBV5-4 to TRBJ1-1; D call uncertain. Trimming stripped 2 bases from V and 7 bases from J, with 15 bases between. Germline CDR1 and CDR2: SGHNT and YYREEE (reference sequence). The CDR3 loop spans 14 amino acids. The CDR3 is CASSFRAPGGEAFF. The CDR3 nucleotides read TGTGCCAGCAGCTTTCGTGCCCCAGGAGGTGAAGCTTTCTTT.

This rearrangement joins TRBV2 to TRBJ2-1; 8 positions match TRBD2. J gave up 3 bases and V 1 base, and 5 bases lay outside the gene matches. The germline CDR1 and CDR2 sequences are SNHLY and FYNNEI. This CDR3 has 16 residues. The CDR3 spells CASSEELAGVYNEQFF. The CDR3, as DNA: TGTGCCAGCAGTGAAGAGCTAGCGGGCGTCTACAATGAGCAGTTCTTC.

The chain employs TRBV24-1 and TRBJ1-1; 9 bases are a match to TRBD1. Unmatched junction bases numbered 9, after V lost 5 bases and J lost 6 bases. The CDR3 is 15 amino acids. Germline values: CDR1 KGHDR, CDR2 SFDVKD. CDR3 sequence: CATSGPGQGIAEAFF. In DNA form, the CDR3 reads TGTGCCACCAGTGGACCGGGACAGGGTATCGCTGAAGCTTTCTTT.

J is TRBJ2-1 and V is TRBV5-5; D not certain. Germline V gene lookup returns CDR1 SGHKS and CDR2 YYEKEE (reference sequence). Trimming took 3 bases from V and 9 from J, leaving 16 bases between them. The CDR3 runs to 14 residues. CDR3 in amino acids: CASSSLRVGAEQFF. The CDR3 DNA reads TGTGCCAGCAGCTCGCTCCGGGTGGGTGCTGAGCAGTTCTTC.

The rearrangement joins TRBV5-6 to TRBJ2-1, with D maybe TRBD1 (5 bases). Trimming took off 4 bases at V and 0 bases at J, with 11 bases between the two ends. This CDR3 has 15 residues. Per germline, CDR1 SGHDT and CDR2 YYEEEE. The CDR3 DNA follows: TGTGCCAGCAGCCCGACAGAGAGCTCCTACAATGAGCAGTTCTTC. It yields the protein CASSPTESSYNEQFF.